What follows describes a single TCR beta chain. Using its own MiXCR run on the RACE reads, TCRdb lists one record per CDR3 protein. The repertoire holds tens of thousands of distinct CDR3 sequences, with approximately 10% as singletons. Specified time point: pre-sensitization, week 0. The treatment here: therapeutic diphenylcyclopropenone sensitization with weekly scalp DPC. The study extracted total RNA from unfractionated whole blood. Phlebotomy was performed prior to application of every patch test. The germline V gene encodes CDR1 MGHRA and CDR2 YSYEKL. The CDR3 is 17 residues long. Between the trimmed V and J ends, which lost 4 bases and 0 bases, there was a span of 19 bases. The data stem from a study of human T cells and chemical hapten exposure.

The rearrangement uses TRBV4-1 and TRBJ2-7, with D tentatively TRBD2 (6 bases). The sequencing here drew on whole blood, taken in connection with sensitization to the hapten diphenylcyclopropenone (DPC). The receptor's source is a man in his fifties with alopecia areata. Some clones in this sample may be carry-over from other donors' samples. CDR3 nucleotide sequence: TGCGCCAGCAGCCTATCTGGGGCTAGCGTTAACTCCTACGAGCAGTACTTC. Residues: CASSLSGASVNSYEQYF.